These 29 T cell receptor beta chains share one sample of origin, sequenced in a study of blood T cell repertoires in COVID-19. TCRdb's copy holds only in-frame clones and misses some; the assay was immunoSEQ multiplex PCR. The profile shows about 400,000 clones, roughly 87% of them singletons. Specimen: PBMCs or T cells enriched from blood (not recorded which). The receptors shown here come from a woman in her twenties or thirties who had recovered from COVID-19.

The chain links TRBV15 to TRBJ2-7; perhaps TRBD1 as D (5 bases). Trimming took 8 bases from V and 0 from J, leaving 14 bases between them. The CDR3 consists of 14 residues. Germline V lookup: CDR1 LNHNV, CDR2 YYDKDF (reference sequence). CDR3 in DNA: TGTGCCACCTCTCAGGGTCGATACTCCTACGAGCAGTACTTC. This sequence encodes CATSQGRYSYEQYF.

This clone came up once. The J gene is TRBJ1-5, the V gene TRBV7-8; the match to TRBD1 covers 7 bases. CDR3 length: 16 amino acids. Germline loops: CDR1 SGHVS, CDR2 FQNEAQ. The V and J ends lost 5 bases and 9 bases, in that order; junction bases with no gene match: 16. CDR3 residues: CASSPERTEGALPQHF. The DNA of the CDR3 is TGTGCCAGCAGCCCGGAGAGGACTGAGGGGGCTTTGCCCCAGCATTTT.

This chain's CDR3 is CAISDIYSLFEQYF. Here the CDR3 DNA reads TGTGCCATCAGTGATATCTATAGCTTGTTCGAGCAGTACTTC. The chain combines TRBV10-3 with TRBJ2-7; unclear D gene. Looked up from germline, CDR1 is ENHRY and CDR2 is SYGVKD. Trimming removed 3 bases from V and 6 bases from J, with 15 bases in between. This CDR3 comprises 14 residues.

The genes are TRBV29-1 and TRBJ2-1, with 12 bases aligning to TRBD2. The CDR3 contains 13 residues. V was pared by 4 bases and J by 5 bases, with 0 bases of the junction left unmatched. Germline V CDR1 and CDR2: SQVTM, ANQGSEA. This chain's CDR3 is CSVGLAGDNEQFF. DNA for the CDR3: TGCAGCGTTGGACTAGCGGGAGACAATGAGCAGTTCTTC.

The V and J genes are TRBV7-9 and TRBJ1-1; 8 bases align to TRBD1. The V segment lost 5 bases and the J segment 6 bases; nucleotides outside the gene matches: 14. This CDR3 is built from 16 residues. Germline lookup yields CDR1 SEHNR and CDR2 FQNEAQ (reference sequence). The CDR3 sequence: CASSPHPGQGVAEAFF. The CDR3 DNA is TGTGCCAGCAGCCCACACCCTGGACAGGGTGTCGCTGAAGCTTTCTTT.

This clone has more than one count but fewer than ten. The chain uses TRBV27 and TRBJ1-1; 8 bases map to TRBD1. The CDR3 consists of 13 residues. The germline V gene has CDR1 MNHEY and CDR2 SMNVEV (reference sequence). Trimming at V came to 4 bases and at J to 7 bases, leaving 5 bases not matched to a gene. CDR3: CASSSTGAIEAFF. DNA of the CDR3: TGTGCCAGCAGTTCGACAGGGGCCATTGAAGCTTTCTTT.

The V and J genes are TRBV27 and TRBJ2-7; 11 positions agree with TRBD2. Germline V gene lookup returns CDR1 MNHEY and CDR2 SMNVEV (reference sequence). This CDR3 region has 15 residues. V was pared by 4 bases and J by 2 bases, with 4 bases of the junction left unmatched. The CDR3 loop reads CASSWSSGGTYEQYF. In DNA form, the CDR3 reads TGTGCCAGCAGTTGGTCTAGCGGGGGGACCTACGAGCAGTACTTC.

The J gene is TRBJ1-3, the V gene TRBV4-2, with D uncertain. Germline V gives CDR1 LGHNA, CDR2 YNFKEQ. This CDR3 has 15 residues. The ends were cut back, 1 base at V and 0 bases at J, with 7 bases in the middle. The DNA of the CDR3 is TGTGCCAGCAGCCAAGTTTCTCGCTCTGGAAACACCATATATTTT. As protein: CASSQVSRSGNTIYF.

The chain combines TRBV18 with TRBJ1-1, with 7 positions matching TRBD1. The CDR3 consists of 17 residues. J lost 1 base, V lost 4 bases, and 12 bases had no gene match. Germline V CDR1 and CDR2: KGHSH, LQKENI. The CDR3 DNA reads TGTGCCAGCTCACGCTATAACAGGGGTTTAGGGAACACTGAAGCTTTCTTT. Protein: CASSRYNRGLGNTEAFF.

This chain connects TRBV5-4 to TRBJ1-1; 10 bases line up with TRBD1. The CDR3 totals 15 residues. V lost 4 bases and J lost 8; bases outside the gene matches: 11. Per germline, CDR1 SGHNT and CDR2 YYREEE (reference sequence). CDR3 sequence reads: CASSTRTGGAREAFF. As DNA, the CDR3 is TGTGCCAGCAGCACACGGACAGGGGGAGCGAGGGAAGCTTTCTTT.

Here the CDR3 DNA reads TGTGCCAGCCCGGACAGGGAGAACACCGGGGAGCTGTTTTTT. Encoded protein: CASPDRENTGELFF. The chain is built from TRBV27 and TRBJ2-2; 8 bases match TRBD1. The V gene's germline CDR1 is MNHEY and CDR2 SMNVEV (reference sequence). With V trimmed by 8 bases and J by 1 base, 3 bases remained unmatched. This CDR3 has 14 residues.

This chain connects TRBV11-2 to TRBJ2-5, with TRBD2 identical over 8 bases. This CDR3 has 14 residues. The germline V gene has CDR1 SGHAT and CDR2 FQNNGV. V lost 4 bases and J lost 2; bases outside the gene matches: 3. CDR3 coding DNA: TGTGCCAGCAGCTCCTTAGCGGGACAAGAGACCCAGTACTTC. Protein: CASSSLAGQETQYF.

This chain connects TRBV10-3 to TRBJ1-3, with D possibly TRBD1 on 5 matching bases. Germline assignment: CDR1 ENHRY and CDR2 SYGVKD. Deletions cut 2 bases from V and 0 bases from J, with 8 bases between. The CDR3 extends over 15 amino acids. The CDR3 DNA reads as TGTGCCATCAGTGAGGGACAAAGCTCTGGAAACACCATATATTTT. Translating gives CAISEGQSSGNTIYF.

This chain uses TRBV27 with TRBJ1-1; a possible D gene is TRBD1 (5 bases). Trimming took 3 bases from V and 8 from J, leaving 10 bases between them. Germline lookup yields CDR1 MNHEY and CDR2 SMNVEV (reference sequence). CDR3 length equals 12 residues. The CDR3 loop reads CASSFRDDEAFF. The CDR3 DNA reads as TGTGCCAGCAGTTTCAGGGATGACGAAGCTTTCTTT.

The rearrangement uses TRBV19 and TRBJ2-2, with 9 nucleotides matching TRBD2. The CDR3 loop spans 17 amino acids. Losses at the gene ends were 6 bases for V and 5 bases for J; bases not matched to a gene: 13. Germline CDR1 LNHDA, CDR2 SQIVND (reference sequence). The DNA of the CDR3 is TGTGCCAGTAGCAGAACCCAGACTAGCGGTTTAACCGGGGAGCTGTTTTTT. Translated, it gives CASSRTQTSGLTGELFF.

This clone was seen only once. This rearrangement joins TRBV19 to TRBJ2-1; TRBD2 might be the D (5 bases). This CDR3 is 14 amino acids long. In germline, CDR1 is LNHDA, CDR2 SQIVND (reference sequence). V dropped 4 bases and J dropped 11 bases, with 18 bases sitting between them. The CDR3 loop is CASSTGLAAIKQFF. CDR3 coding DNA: TGTGCCAGTAGTACAGGACTTGCCGCAATAAAGCAGTTCTTC.

The CDR3 DNA reads TGCGCCAGCAGCCAAGCAGAGGTAGGGGAACAGCCCCAGCATTTT. Protein sequence: CASSQAEVGEQPQHF. This chain connects TRBV4-1 to TRBJ1-5; TRBD1 is a possible D gene (5 bases). The length of the CDR3 is 15 residues. Trimming removed 1 base from V and 7 bases from J, with 14 bases in between. The germline V gene has CDR1 MGHRA and CDR2 YSYEKL.

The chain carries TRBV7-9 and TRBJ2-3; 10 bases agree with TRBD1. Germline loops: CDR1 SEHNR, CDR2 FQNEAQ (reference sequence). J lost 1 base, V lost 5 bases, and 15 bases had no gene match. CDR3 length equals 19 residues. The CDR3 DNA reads TGTGCCAGCAGCCCCAGCCCGGGACAGGGGAAGACCCGCACAGATACGCAGTATTTT. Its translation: CASSPSPGQGKTRTDTQYF.

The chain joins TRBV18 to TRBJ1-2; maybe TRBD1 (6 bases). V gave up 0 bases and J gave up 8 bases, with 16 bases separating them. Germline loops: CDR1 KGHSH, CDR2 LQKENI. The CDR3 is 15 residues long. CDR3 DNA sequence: TGTGCCAGCTCACCACCGTGGGCAGGGGATGAGGGCTACACCTTC. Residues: CASSPPWAGDEGYTF.

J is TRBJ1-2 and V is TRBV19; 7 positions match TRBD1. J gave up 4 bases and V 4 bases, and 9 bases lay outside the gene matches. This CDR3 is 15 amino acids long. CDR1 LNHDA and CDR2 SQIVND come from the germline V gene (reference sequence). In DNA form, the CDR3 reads TGTGCCAGTAGTACCTCGACAGGGAATACCTATGGCTACACCTTC. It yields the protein CASSTSTGNTYGYTF.

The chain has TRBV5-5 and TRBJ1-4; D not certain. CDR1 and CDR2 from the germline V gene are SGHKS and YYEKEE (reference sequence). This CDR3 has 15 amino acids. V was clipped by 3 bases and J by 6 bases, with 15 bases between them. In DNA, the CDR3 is TGTGCCAGCAGCTCAGCGCTAATAACGGATGAAAAACTGTTTTTT. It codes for CASSSALITDEKLFF. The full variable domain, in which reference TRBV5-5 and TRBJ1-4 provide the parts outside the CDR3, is DAGVTQSPTHLIKTRGQQVTLRCSPISGHKSVSWYQQVLGQGPQFIFQYYEKEERGRGNFPDRFSARQFPNYSSELNVNALLLGDSALYLCASSSALITDEKLFFGSGTQLSVL.

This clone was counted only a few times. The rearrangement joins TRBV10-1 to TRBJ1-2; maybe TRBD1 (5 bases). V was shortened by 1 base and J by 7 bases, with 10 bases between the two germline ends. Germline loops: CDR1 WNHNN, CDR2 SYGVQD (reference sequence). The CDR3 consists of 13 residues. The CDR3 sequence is CASSEWQGGGYTF. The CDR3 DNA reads TGCGCCAGCAGTGAGTGGCAGGGCGGTGGCTACACCTTC.

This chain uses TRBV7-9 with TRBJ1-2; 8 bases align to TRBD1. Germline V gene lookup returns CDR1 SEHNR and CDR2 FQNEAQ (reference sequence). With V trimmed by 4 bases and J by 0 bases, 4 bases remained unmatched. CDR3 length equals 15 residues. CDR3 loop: CASSSDRGANYGYTF. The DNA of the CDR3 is TGTGCCAGCAGCTCAGACAGGGGAGCTAACTATGGCTACACCTTC.

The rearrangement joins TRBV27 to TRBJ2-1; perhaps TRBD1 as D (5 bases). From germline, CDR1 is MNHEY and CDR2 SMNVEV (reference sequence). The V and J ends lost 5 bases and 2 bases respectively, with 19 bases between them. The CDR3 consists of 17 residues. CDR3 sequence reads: CASSPHFQGITYNEQFF. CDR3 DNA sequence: TGTGCCAGCAGTCCCCATTTCCAGGGCATAACCTACAATGAGCAGTTCTTC.

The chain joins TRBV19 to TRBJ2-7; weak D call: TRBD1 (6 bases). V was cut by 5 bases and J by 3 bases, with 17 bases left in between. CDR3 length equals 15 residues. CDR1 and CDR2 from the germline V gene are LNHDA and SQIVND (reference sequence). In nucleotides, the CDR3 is TGTGCCAGTAGTGTGACCCCGACAGGAATCTACGAGCAGTACTTC. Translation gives CASSVTPTGIYEQYF.

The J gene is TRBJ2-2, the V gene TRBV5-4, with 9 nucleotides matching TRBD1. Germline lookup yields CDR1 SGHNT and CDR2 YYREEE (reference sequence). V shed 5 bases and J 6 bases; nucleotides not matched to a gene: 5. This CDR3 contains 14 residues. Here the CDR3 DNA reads TGTGCCAGCAGTCGGGACAGGGCGGCCGGGGAGCTGTTTTTT. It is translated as CASSRDRAAGELFF.

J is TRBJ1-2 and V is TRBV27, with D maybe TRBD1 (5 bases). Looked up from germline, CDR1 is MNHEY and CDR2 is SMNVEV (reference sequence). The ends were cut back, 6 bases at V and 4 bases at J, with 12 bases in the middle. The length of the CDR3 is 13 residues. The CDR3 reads CASRPGGFYGYTF. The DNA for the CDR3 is TGTGCCAGCAGACCCGGGGGATTCTATGGCTACACCTTC.

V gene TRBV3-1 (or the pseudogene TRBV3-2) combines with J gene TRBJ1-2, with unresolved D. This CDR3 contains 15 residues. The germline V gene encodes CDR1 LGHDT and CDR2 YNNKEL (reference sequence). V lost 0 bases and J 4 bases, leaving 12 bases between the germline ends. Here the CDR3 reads CASSQEELDPYGYTF. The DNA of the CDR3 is TGTGCCAGCAGCCAAGAGGAGCTAGACCCCTATGGCTACACCTTC.

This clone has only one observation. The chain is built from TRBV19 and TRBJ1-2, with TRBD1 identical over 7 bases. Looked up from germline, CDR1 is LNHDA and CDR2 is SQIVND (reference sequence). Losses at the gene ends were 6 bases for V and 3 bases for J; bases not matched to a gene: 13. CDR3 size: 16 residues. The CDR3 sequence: CASSRDRGVVDYGYTF. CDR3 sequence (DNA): TGTGCCAGTAGCCGGGACAGAGGGGTAGTCGACTATGGCTACACCTTC.